Presented here are 25 T cell receptor beta chains from one specimen sequenced in a study of T cell responses to AZD1222 COVID-19 vaccine. Sequencing used immunoSEQ multiplex PCR; TCRdb keeps in-frame clones, though not all of them. The data contain 150,000 or so clones, approximately 94% of them singletons. The sequences come from peripheral blood, collected on day 0 of AZD1222 vaccination. The receptors were sampled from an adult in good health.

This rearrangement joins TRBV6-5 to TRBJ1-5; no clear D gene. Trimming cost V 4 bases and J 2 bases, with 12 bases left between them. This CDR3 spans 15 amino acids. The germline V gene encodes CDR1 MNHEY and CDR2 SVGAGI. This CDR3 reads CASSSSYVGNQPQHF. The CDR3 bases are TGTGCCAGCAGTTCCTCCTATGTGGGCAATCAGCCCCAGCATTTT.

The chain combines TRBV19 with TRBJ2-1; D uncertain. V was trimmed by 3 bases and J by 4 bases, leaving 10 bases between them. Germline assignment: CDR1 LNHDA and CDR2 SQIVND (reference sequence). This CDR3 spans 14 amino acids. The CDR3 DNA reads TGTGCCAGTAGTATTTTGCCCCAGTACAATGAGCAGTTCTTC. As protein: CASSILPQYNEQFF.

V usage is TRBV5-4 and J usage is TRBJ2-1; D ambiguous. The CDR3 length is 13 residues. Germline V lookup: CDR1 SGHNT, CDR2 YYREEE (reference sequence). Trimming shortened V by 0 bases and J by 6 bases, and 7 bases separated the two germline ends. The CDR3 sequence is CASSLAAANEQFF. In nucleotides, the CDR3 is TGTGCCAGCAGCTTGGCGGCGGCCAATGAGCAGTTCTTC.

This chain uses TRBV5-1 with TRBJ2-1, with 12 bases fitting TRBD2. V trimming: 3 bases; J trimming: 4 bases; junction bases outside the gene matches: 2. The CDR3 is 15 residues long. The V gene's germline CDR1 is SGHRS and CDR2 YFSETQ. CDR3 loop: CASSSGLAGYNEQFF. In DNA form, the CDR3 reads TGCGCCAGCAGCTCCGGACTAGCGGGGTACAATGAGCAGTTCTTC.

The chain carries TRBV7-2 and TRBJ1-2, with a weak D call TRBD1 (5 bases). This CDR3 comprises 13 residues. Germline V gene sequence: CDR1 SGHTA, CDR2 FQGNSA. The ends were cut back, 5 bases at V and 6 bases at J, with 13 bases in the middle. As DNA, the CDR3 is TGTGCCAGCAGCGCGGCAGGGAGGAATGGCTACACCTTC. Translating gives CASSAAGRNGYTF.

The genes are TRBV6-5 and TRBJ1-2; tentative D call: TRBD1 (6 bases). The CDR3 extends over 13 amino acids. Between the trimmed V and J ends, which lost 2 bases and 4 bases, there was a span of 8 bases. Germline lookup yields CDR1 MNHEY and CDR2 SVGAGI. The CDR3 DNA sequence: TGTGCCAGCAGTTACGTACAGGGCTATGGCTACACCTTC. It yields the protein CASSYVQGYGYTF.

This chain links TRBV6-5 with TRBJ2-1, with D uncertain. V was clipped by 2 bases and J by 0 bases, with 11 bases between them. Germline lookup yields CDR1 MNHEY and CDR2 SVGAGI. The CDR3 has 16 amino acids. CDR3 in DNA: TGTGCCAGCAGTTACCGGGTAGTTAACTCCTACAATGAGCAGTTCTTC. Translated: CASSYRVVNSYNEQFF.

The CDR3 protein is CASSLTDRATEAFF. The CDR3 bases are TGCGCCAGCAGCCTAACCGACAGGGCCACTGAAGCTTTCTTT. This chain uses TRBV4-3 with TRBJ1-1; 7 bases agree with TRBD1. The CDR3 totals 14 residues. Per the germline V gene, CDR1 is LGHNA and CDR2 is YSLEER. Trimming took 4 bases from V and 4 from J; bases not matched to a gene: 6.

The genes are TRBV18 and TRBJ2-2; a possible D gene is TRBD2 (6 bases). This CDR3 region has 17 residues. The V gene lost 3 bases and the J gene lost 5 bases, with 19 bases spanning the gap. Germline V gene sequence: CDR1 KGHSH, CDR2 LQKENI. The CDR3: CASSPYSSGPTTGELFF. The CDR3, as DNA: TGTGCCAGCTCACCGTACTCCAGCGGGCCTACAACCGGGGAGCTGTTTTTT.

This clone was counted a single time. CDR3: CASSTTGARNSPLHF. DNA for the CDR3: TGTGCCAGTAGTACGACAGGGGCGAGAAATTCACCCCTCCACTTT. The chain recombines TRBV19 with TRBJ1-6; 8 nucleotides agree with TRBD1. Germline CDR1 is LNHDA and CDR2 is SQIVND (reference sequence). Trimming at V came to 4 bases and at J to 7 bases, leaving 6 bases not matched to a gene. The CDR3 consists of 15 residues.

The chain uses TRBV19 and TRBJ2-1; D gene unclear. The CDR3 totals 12 residues. From germline, CDR1 is LNHDA and CDR2 SQIVND (reference sequence). The ends were cut back, 3 bases at V and 7 bases at J, with 7 bases in the middle. The CDR3 nucleotides read TGTGCCAGTAGTATTGAAGGGAATGAGCAGTTCTTC. Amino acid sequence: CASSIEGNEQFF.

This clone occurred once. The V and J genes are TRBV11-2 and TRBJ2-7; D ambiguous. V lost 0 bases, J lost 2 bases, and 11 bases lay in between. The V gene's germline CDR1 is SGHAT and CDR2 FQNNGV. The CDR3 is made up of 15 amino acids. The CDR3 region is CASSLDRQVAYEQYF. The DNA for the CDR3 is TGTGCCAGCAGCTTAGATCGGCAGGTGGCCTACGAGCAGTACTTC.

The chain employs TRBV6-5 and TRBJ1-1; D possibly corresponds to TRBD1 (5 bases). Trimming stripped 5 bases from V and 1 base from J, with 8 bases between. The CDR3 is 13 amino acids. From germline, CDR1 is MNHEY and CDR2 SVGAGI. As DNA, the CDR3 is TGTGCCAGCAGTACCCAGGGGAACACTGAAGCTTTCTTT. Translating it yields CASSTQGNTEAFF.

In this sample, this clone turned up once. This chain links TRBV3-1 (or the pseudogene TRBV3-2) with TRBJ2-5; D is possibly TRBD1 (6 bases). V was shortened by 5 bases and J by 5 bases, with 9 bases between the two germline ends. The germline CDR1 and CDR2 sequences are LGHDT and YNNKEL (reference sequence). There are 12 residues in the CDR3. The CDR3 is CASSRGSETQYF. The CDR3 coding sequence is TGTGCCAGCAGCAGGGGGTCGGAGACCCAGTACTTC.

The V call is TRBV9, the J call TRBJ2-7, with TRBD1 identical over 9 bases. The CDR3 has 14 amino acids. Unmatched junction bases numbered 2, after V lost 1 base and J lost 3 bases. CDR1 SGDLS and CDR2 YYNGEE come from the germline V gene. CDR3 loop: CASSVQGQGYEQYF. In DNA, the CDR3 is TGTGCCAGCAGCGTACAGGGACAGGGCTACGAGCAGTACTTC.

The CDR3: CASSPQGYNSPLHF. The CDR3 bases are TGTGCCAGCAGTCCTCAGGGTTACAATTCACCCCTCCACTTT. The chain has TRBV28 and TRBJ1-6; tentative D call: TRBD1 (5 bases). V lost 5 bases and J lost 7, with 12 bases in between. This CDR3 region has 14 residues. The germline V gene has CDR1 MDHEN and CDR2 SYDVKM.

The V and J genes are TRBV7-9 and TRBJ2-3; D may be TRBD1 (5 bases). This CDR3 is built from 18 residues. CDR1 and CDR2 (germline): SEHNR, FQNEAQ (reference sequence). V was pared by 1 base and J by 2 bases, with 19 bases between. The CDR3 is CASSLERGRESNTDTQYF. CDR3 nucleotides: TGTGCCAGCAGCTTAGAAAGGGGTCGCGAGAGCAACACAGATACGCAGTATTTT. The full variable domain, its missing parts supplied by reference TRBV7-9 and TRBJ2-3, is DTGVSQNPRHKITKRGQNVTFRCDPISEHNRLYWYRQTLGQGPEFLTYFQNEAQLEKSRLLSDRFSAERPKGSFSTLEIQRTEQGDSAMYLCASSLERGRESNTDTQYFGPGTRLTVL.

The gene calls are TRBV18 and TRBJ1-2; D gene uncertain. Trimming pared 5 bases from V and 5 bases from J, leaving 12 bases between. From germline, CDR1 is KGHSH and CDR2 LQKENI. The CDR3 covers 13 residues. CDR3 sequence reads: CASSNSEEYGYTF. The CDR3 DNA follows: TGTGCCAGCTCAAACAGTGAGGAATATGGCTACACCTTC.

This clone was seen more than once but under ten times. This chain joins TRBV6-5 and TRBJ2-5, with no clear D. V dropped 8 bases and J dropped 7 bases, with 20 bases sitting between them. CDR1 is MNHEY and CDR2 is SVGAGI in the germline V gene. There are 14 residues in the CDR3. The CDR3 is CASDRASFDPTQYF. The DNA for the CDR3 is TGTGCCAGCGATAGGGCCAGCTTTGATCCGACCCAGTACTTC.

This chain joins TRBV12-3 or TRBV12-4 and TRBJ2-5, with D perhaps being TRBD1 or TRBD2 (6 bases each). The CDR3 is 11 amino acids. With 1 base removed from V and 12 bases from J, the gap between germline ends came to 9 bases. The CDR3 DNA reads as TGTGCCAGCAGTTTAGGGGGGGCCAAGTACTTC. Translating gives CASSLGGAKYF.

This CDR3 is CASSTSTGVLNTEAFF. In nucleotides, the CDR3 is TGTGCCAGCAGCACGAGTACAGGGGTGCTAAACACTGAAGCTTTCTTT. This chain links TRBV9 with TRBJ1-1, with 7 bases fitting TRBD1. This CDR3 contains 16 residues. V shed 4 bases and J 2 bases; nucleotides not matched to a gene: 11. CDR1 and CDR2 (germline): SGDLS, YYNGEE.

The V call is TRBV6-5, the J call TRBJ2-6; D is perhaps TRBD1 (6 bases). The length of the CDR3 is 14 residues. Trimming removed 6 bases from V and 2 bases from J, with 8 bases in between. CDR1 and CDR2 from the germline V gene are MNHEY and SVGAGI. For the CDR3, the DNA is TGTGCCAGCAGGGGGGCGACTGGGGCCAACGTCCTGACTTTC. Its protein is CASRGATGANVLTF.

This chain connects TRBV6-2 or TRBV6-3 to TRBJ2-7; unclear D gene. Germline V gene data show CDR1 as MNHEY and CDR2 as SVGEGT. The CDR3 is 11 residues long. Trimming cost V 1 base and J 3 bases, with 1 base left between them. DNA for the CDR3: TGTGCCAGCAGTTACTACTACGAGCAGTACTTC. Its protein product is CASSYYYEQYF.

About this clone itself: This specimen includes other DNA sequences encoding the same CDR3. The chain has TRBV7-9 and TRBJ2-7, with D tentatively TRBD2 (6 bases). The CDR3 length is 15 residues. The V end was cut by 6 bases, the J end by 3 bases, with 18 bases between. Germline loops: CDR1 SEHNR, CDR2 FQNEAQ (reference sequence). The CDR3 here is CASRDRDGGDYEQYF. The CDR3 coding sequence is TGTGCCAGCAGGGACCGGGACGGAGGGGACTACGAGCAGTACTTC.

DNA for the CDR3: TGTGCCAGCAGCCCCGGACTAGCGGGGGTTAGCTCCTACAATGAGCAGTTCTTC. It yields the protein CASSPGLAGVSSYNEQFF. The rearrangement uses TRBV7-9 and TRBJ2-1, with 13 bases matching TRBD2. The CDR3 is 18 residues long. V lost 5 bases and J lost 0; bases outside the gene matches: 7. Germline V gene data show CDR1 as SEHNR and CDR2 as FQNEAQ (reference sequence). The whole variable domain, filled in from reference TRBV7-9 and TRBJ2-1, reads DTGVSQNPRHKITKRGQNVTFRCDPISEHNRLYWYRQTLGQGPEFLTYFQNEAQLEKSRLLSDRFSAERPKGSFSTLEIQRTEQGDSAMYLCASSPGLAGVSSYNEQFFGPGTRLTVL.